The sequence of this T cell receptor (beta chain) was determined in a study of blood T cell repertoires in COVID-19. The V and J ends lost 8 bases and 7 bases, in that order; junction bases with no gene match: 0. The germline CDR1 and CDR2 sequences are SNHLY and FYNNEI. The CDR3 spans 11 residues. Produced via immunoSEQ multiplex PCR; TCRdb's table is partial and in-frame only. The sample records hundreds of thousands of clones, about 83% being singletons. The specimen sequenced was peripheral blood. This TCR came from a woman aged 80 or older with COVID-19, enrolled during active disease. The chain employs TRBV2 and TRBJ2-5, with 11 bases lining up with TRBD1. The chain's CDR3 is CASGTGGTQYF. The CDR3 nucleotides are TGTGCCAGCGGGACAGGGGGGACCCAGTACTTC.